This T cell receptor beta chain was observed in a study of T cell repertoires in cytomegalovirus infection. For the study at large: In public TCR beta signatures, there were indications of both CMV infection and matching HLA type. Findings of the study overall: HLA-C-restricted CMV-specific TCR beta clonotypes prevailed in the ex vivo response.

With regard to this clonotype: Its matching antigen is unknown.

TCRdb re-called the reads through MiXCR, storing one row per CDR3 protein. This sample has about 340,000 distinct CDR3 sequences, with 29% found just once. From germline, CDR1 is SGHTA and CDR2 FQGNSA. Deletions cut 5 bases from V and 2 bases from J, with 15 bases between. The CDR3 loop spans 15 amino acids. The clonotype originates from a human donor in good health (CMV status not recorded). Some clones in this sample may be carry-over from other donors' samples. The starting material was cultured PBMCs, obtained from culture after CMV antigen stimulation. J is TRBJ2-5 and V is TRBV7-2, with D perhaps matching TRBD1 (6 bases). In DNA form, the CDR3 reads TGTGCCAGCAGCAGGCCAGGGACACAACAAGAGACCCAGTACTTC. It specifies CASSRPGTQQETQYF. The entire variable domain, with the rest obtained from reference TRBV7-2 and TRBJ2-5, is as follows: GAGVSQSPSNKVTEKGKDVELRCDPISGHTALYWYRQSLGQGLEFLIYFQGNSAPDKSGLPSDRFSAERTGGSVSTLTIQRTQQEDSAVYLCASSRPGTQQETQYFGPGTRLLVL.